There are a few counts of the clone carrying this T cell receptor beta chain. No antigen is known for it. This sample is drawn from a study of cytomegalovirus exposure and HLA in healthy donors. 60 Vbeta and 13 Jbeta primers were used in PCR. Repertoires were generated with immunoSEQ multiplex PCR, while TCRdb's copy carries only in-frame clones and drops some. The sample has 130,000 to 150,000 clones, approximately 68% seen once; the top ten hold about 4.5%. Healthy individuals who donated bone marrow served as the donors. Study-level findings and limits: Earlier analysis looked at TCR beta V segments, and most were productive about 87% or about 30% of the time. As a later analysis revealed, most CMV-associated TCR beta chains appeared HLA-restricted. Trimming of TCR beta V- and J-genes showed a link, identified in a later analysis, to a missense DCLRE1C variant.

The CDR3 consists of 14 residues. The V end lost 3 bases, the J end lost 1 base, and 11 bases lay between the germline ends. The germline CDR1 and CDR2 sequences are SGHDT and YYEEEE. Sequencing was performed on PBMCs. The chain joins TRBV5-6 to TRBJ2-7; possibly TRBD2 for D (6 bases). The clonotype comes from a man in his sixties in good health and CMV-seronegative. The CDR3: CASSYSGESYEQYF. The CDR3 DNA reads TGTGCCAGCAGCTATTCGGGGGAATCCTACGAGCAGTACTTC.